The 22 T cell receptor beta chains listed next were all sequenced from one sample in a study of neurological immune-mediated disorders. TCRdb processed the 5' RACE reads anew with MiXCR; each CDR3 protein has one entry. This sample has tens of thousands of distinct CDR3 sequences; less than 4% occur once, and the top ten carry 6.5%. The source material was PBMCs. All receptors derive from a man in his fifties or sixties with multiple sclerosis.

This clonotype was observed many times. This chain joins TRBV5-6 and TRBJ1-2; 8 bases are shared with TRBD1. The CDR3 loop spans 15 amino acids. J lost 4 bases, V lost 5 bases, and 10 bases had no gene match. The germline V gene has CDR1 SGHDT and CDR2 YYEEEE. CDR3 sequence (DNA): TGTGCCAGCAGGGAAGGACAGGGCCCTTCCTATGGCTACACCTTC. This sequence encodes CASREGQGPSYGYTF.

This clonotype was seen many times. The gene calls are TRBV15 and TRBJ1-1, with D maybe TRBD1 (6 bases). Germline assignment: CDR1 LNHNV and CDR2 YYDKDF (reference sequence). The CDR3 runs 12 residues. Trimming shortened V by 4 bases and J by 8 bases, and 11 bases separated the two germline ends. CDR3: CATSKRGMEAFF. The CDR3 DNA follows: TGTGCCACCAGCAAGAGGGGGATGGAAGCTTTCTTT.

The count of this clonotype is one. The junction and the germline gene differ at one end; a read error may be behind it. The chain recombines TRBV5-6 with TRBJ1-5; tentative D call: TRBD1 (5 bases). The CDR3 contains 14 residues. Germline CDR1 SGHDT, CDR2 YYEEEE. CDR3 DNA: TGTGCCAGCAGTTCCGGGACCCCGAATAAGACCCAGAATTTT. Translating gives CASSSGTPNKTQNF.

This clonotype was observed at least ten times. V is TRBV20-1 and J is TRBJ2-3; D possibly uses TRBD1 or TRBD2 (5 bases each). The V end was cut by 7 bases, the J end by 5 bases, with 16 bases between. The germline CDR1 and CDR2 sequences are DFQATT and SNEGSKA (reference sequence). This CDR3 comprises 13 residues. Here the CDR3 reads CSVQPGAGDTQYF. Written as DNA, the CDR3 is TGCAGTGTCCAACCTGGGGCGGGAGATACGCAGTATTTT.

Only a few counts were recorded for this clonotype. The chain recombines TRBV20-1 with TRBJ2-3, with 7 bases fitting TRBD1. This CDR3 contains 14 residues. The germline CDR1 and CDR2 sequences are DFQATT and SNEGSKA (reference sequence). Trimming took 3 bases from V and 8 from J; bases not matched to a gene: 11. CDR3 bases: TGCAGTGCTAGTAACCACAGGGGACACAGTACGCAGTATTTT. Amino acids: CSASNHRGHSTQYF.

In this sample, this clonotype turned up many times. The CDR3 loop reads CSARDPGGAVGNEQFF. The CDR3 DNA reads TGCAGTGCTAGAGACCCCGGGGGGGCAGTAGGTAATGAGCAGTTCTTC. This chain links TRBV20-1 with TRBJ2-1; TRBD2 matches at 8 bases. The CDR3 has 16 amino acids. CDR1 is DFQATT and CDR2 is SNEGSKA in the germline V gene (reference sequence). The V and J ends lost 0 bases and 7 bases, in that order; junction bases with no gene match: 11.

This clonotype was counted many times. This rearrangement joins TRBV27 to TRBJ2-7; D is perhaps TRBD2 (6 bases). Trimming removed 6 bases at V and 0 bases at J, with 15 bases between. The CDR3 consists of 15 residues. The germline V gene has CDR1 MNHEY and CDR2 SMNVEV (reference sequence). Here the CDR3 reads CASRHYSGFSYEQYF. CDR3 bases: TGTGCCAGCAGGCACTATAGCGGATTCTCCTACGAGCAGTACTTC.

The table lists this clonotype with many counts. The chain recombines TRBV5-1 with TRBJ2-1; no firm D call. The CDR3 is made up of 14 amino acids. Per germline, CDR1 SGHRS and CDR2 YFSETQ. V was shortened by 2 bases and J by 5 bases, with 11 bases between the two germline ends. The CDR3 DNA reads TGCGCCAGCAGCTTCAGCACCCGGGACAATGAGCAGTTCTTC. It yields the protein CASSFSTRDNEQFF.

This clonotype was seen at least ten times. The chain combines TRBV20-1 with TRBJ2-4, with 8 bases lining up with TRBD1. The junction had 7 bases not matched to a gene; V was cut back by 3 bases and J by 0 bases. The CDR3 covers 16 residues. Germline CDR1 reads DFQATT; CDR2 reads SNEGSKA (reference sequence). The CDR3 DNA is TGCAGTGCTAGTTATAGGACAGGGCTAGCCAAAAACATTCAGTACTTC. Amino acid sequence: CSASYRTGLAKNIQYF.

This clonotype was observed many times. The chain links TRBV10-2 to TRBJ2-1, with 7 bases matching TRBD1. The CDR3 has 15 amino acids. J gave up 4 bases and V 8 bases, and 11 bases lay outside the gene matches. The germline V gene encodes CDR1 WSHSY and CDR2 SAAADI. CDR3 bases: TGCGCCAGCTGTCTTTTAGGGACAGCTTACAATGAGCAGTTCTTC. It yields the protein CASCLLGTAYNEQFF.

With respect to this clonotype: This clone may be a read error of a much larger clone one base away. The V and J genes are TRBV20-1 and TRBJ2-5; no clear D gene. With 4 bases removed from V and 7 bases from J, the gap between germline ends came to 16 bases. This CDR3 is built from 13 residues. CDR1 and CDR2 from the germline V gene are DFQATT and SNEGSKA (reference sequence). The CDR3 protein is CSANAPASRTQYF. The CDR3, as DNA: TGCAGTGCTAATGCTCCTGCCAGCAGGACCCAGTACTTC.

In this sample, this clonotype turned up many times. The chain uses TRBV5-5 and TRBJ1-1; D remains unclear. Germline V CDR1 and CDR2: SGHKS, YYEKEE (reference sequence). The V gene lost 3 bases and the J gene lost 5 bases, with 11 bases spanning the gap. The CDR3 totals 13 residues. The CDR3 is CASSSGLSTEAFF. The CDR3 nucleotides are TGTGCCAGCAGCTCAGGACTCTCGACTGAAGCTTTCTTT.

A few counts support this clonotype. A much larger clonotype is one base distant, so this may be a read error. Without the conserved terminal phenylalanine or tryptophan, this CDR3 likely stems from a read error. This chain uses TRBV7-8 with TRBJ1-2, with a weak D call TRBD1 (5 bases). CDR1 SGHVS and CDR2 FQNEAQ come from the germline V gene. V lost 0 bases to trimming and J lost 6 bases, with 14 bases between them. This CDR3 has 15 amino acids. The CDR3 loop is CASSLASAQGHGYTC. The CDR3 DNA reads TGTGCCAGCAGCTTAGCGTCTGCGCAGGGACATGGCTACACCTGC.

At least ten counts were recorded for this clonotype. This sequence joins TRBV20-1 and TRBJ2-2, with TRBD1 identical over 7 bases. Germline-derived CDR1 and CDR2 are DFQATT and SNEGSKA (reference sequence). Losses at the gene ends were 3 bases for V and 4 bases for J; bases not matched to a gene: 11. The CDR3 is 16 residues long. The CDR3 region is CSARIWGTEVTGELFF. CDR3 sequence (DNA): TGCAGTGCTAGGATTTGGGGGACAGAGGTCACCGGGGAGCTGTTTTTT.

This clonotype was observed at least ten times. The rearrangement uses TRBV5-1 and TRBJ2-7; no clear D. The ends were cut back, 0 bases at V and 0 bases at J, with 7 bases in the middle. Germline CDR1 reads SGHRS; CDR2 reads YFSETQ. This CDR3 contains 14 residues. The DNA for the CDR3 is TGCGCCAGCAGCTTGGAAGCCAGCTCCTACGAGCAGTACTTC. This encodes CASSLEASSYEQYF.

This clonotype came up many times. The V gene is TRBV4-1, the J gene TRBJ2-5; 10 bases are a match to TRBD2. The J segment lost 4 bases and the V segment lost 5 bases, leaving 10 bases of the junction unmatched. The germline gives CDR1 MGHRA, CDR2 YSYEKL. The length of the CDR3 is 16 residues. DNA for the CDR3: TGCGCCAGCAGCTCCTTTGAAGCGGGGGGGTTAGAGACCCAGTACTTC. As protein: CASSSFEAGGLETQYF.

This clonotype has a count of ten or more. This sequence joins TRBV5-1 and TRBJ1-1; 10 positions agree with TRBD1. The ends lost 3 bases at V and 0 bases at J; junction bases unmatched: 5. This CDR3 has 16 residues. The V gene's germline CDR1 is SGHRS and CDR2 YFSETQ. CDR3 coding DNA: TGCGCCAGCAGCTCCAGGACAGGGGGGGTGAACACTGAAGCTTTCTTT. This codes for CASSSRTGGVNTEAFF.

This clonotype was recorded at least ten times. The V call is TRBV5-1, the J call TRBJ1-5, with D maybe TRBD1 (6 bases). CDR3 length equals 15 residues. Germline V lookup: CDR1 SGHRS, CDR2 YFSETQ. Trimming removed 0 bases at V and 1 base at J, with 8 bases between. CDR3 sequence reads: CASSLGGLSNQPQHF. The CDR3 bases are TGCGCCAGCAGCTTGGGGGGGCTGAGCAATCAGCCCCAGCATTTT.

This clonotype was observed many times. This chain links TRBV2 with TRBJ2-7, with 10 nucleotides matching TRBD1. The trim removed 10 bases at V and 4 bases at J, leaving 7 bases unmatched. The CDR3 sequence is 13 residues long. Per germline, CDR1 SNHLY and CDR2 FYNNEI. CDR3 DNA sequence: TGTGCCACCTCGACAGGGGGCGGATACGAGCAGTACTTC. As protein: CATSTGGGYEQYF.

This clonotype was counted many times. Mismatch with germline at one junction end may stem from a read error. The CDR3 region is CSARISGTEQYF. CDR3 DNA: TGCAGCGCTAGGATTAGCGGGACCGAGCAGTACTTC. This chain joins TRBV20-1 and TRBJ2-7, with 8 bases lining up with TRBD2. This CDR3 region has 12 residues. Germline CDR1 reads DFQATT; CDR2 reads SNEGSKA (reference sequence).

This clonotype was observed at least ten times. V gene TRBV7-2 combines with J gene TRBJ2-3; perhaps TRBD2 as D (7 bases). Germline CDR1 reads SGHTA; CDR2 reads FQGNSA. The CDR3 totals 15 residues. Trimming removed 5 bases at V and 2 bases at J, with 14 bases between. The CDR3 DNA reads TGTGCCAGCAGCAACCCGGCGGGGGCCACAGATACGCAGTATTTT. Amino acid sequence: CASSNPAGATDTQYF.

This clonotype was recorded at least ten times. The rearrangement uses TRBV6-6 and TRBJ2-2; tentatively, D is TRBD1 (5 bases). The CDR3 consists of 13 residues. Germline loops: CDR1 MNHNY, CDR2 SVGAGI (reference sequence). V dropped 7 bases and J dropped 6 bases, with 12 bases sitting between them. The CDR3 sequence is CASNRRGPGELFF. CDR3 DNA: TGTGCCAGCAATCGAAGGGGCCCCGGGGAGCTGTTTTTT.